These 4 T cell receptor beta chains originate from one sample sequenced in a study of blood T cell repertoires in COVID-19. Generated by immunoSEQ multiplex PCR, the TCRdb table keeps only in-frame clones and is missing some. The sample consists of hundreds of thousands of clones, 85% to 90% of them appearing once. The sample taken for sequencing was peripheral blood. The receptors originated from a woman in her twenties or thirties with COVID-19, enrolled during active disease.

V is TRBV28 and J is TRBJ1-4, with D unresolved. Germline-derived CDR1 and CDR2 are MDHEN and SYDVKM. V was shortened by 5 bases and J by 3 bases, with 13 bases between the two germline ends. The CDR3 loop spans 15 amino acids. The chain's CDR3 is CASSGLRAPNEKLFF. DNA for the CDR3: TGTGCCAGCAGTGGACTCCGGGCCCCTAATGAAAAACTGTTTTTT.

This clone appeared once. V and J are TRBV19 and TRBJ2-1, with TRBD2 matching 11 bases. With 3 bases clipped from V and 4 bases from J, the junction kept 5 bases outside the gene matches. This CDR3 comprises 16 residues. CDR1 and CDR2 (germline): LNHDA, SQIVND (reference sequence). In DNA, the CDR3 is TGTGCCAGTAGTATTATTACTAGCGGGAGATACAATGAGCAGTTCTTC. Amino acids: CASSIITSGRYNEQFF. Complete variable domain (other parts from reference TRBV19 and TRBJ2-1): DGGITQSPKYLFRKEGQNVTLSCEQNLNHDAMYWYRQDPGQGLRLIYYSQIVNDFQKGDIAEGYSVSREKKESFPLTVTSAQKNPTAFYLCASSIITSGRYNEQFFGPGTRLTVL.

Note on this clone: Other DNA sequences of this sample code for an identical CDR3. This chain links TRBV5-1 with TRBJ1-5, with D possibly being TRBD1 (5 bases). The CDR3 spans 14 residues. Germline CDR1 is SGHRS and CDR2 is YFSETQ. Deletions cut 4 bases from V and 2 bases from J, with 10 bases between. The CDR3 is CASSPRGGNQPQHF. CDR3 bases: TGCGCCAGCAGCCCTCGGGGGGGCAATCAGCCCCAGCATTTT. Filled out from reference TRBV5-1 and TRBJ1-5, the complete variable domain reads KAGVTQTPRYLIKTRGQQVTLSCSPISGHRSVSWYQQTPGQGLQFLFEYFSETQRNKGNFPGRFSGRQFSNSRSEMNVSTLELGDSALYLCASSPRGGNQPQHFGDGTRLSIL.

This clone was seen a single time. This chain links TRBV13 with TRBJ2-3, with a possible D match to TRBD1 (5 bases). V was shortened by 5 bases and J by 7 bases, with 16 bases between the two germline ends. CDR3 size: 14 residues. Per the germline V gene, CDR1 is PRHDT and CDR2 is FYEKMQ (reference sequence). The CDR3 reads CASSHRQSAYTQYF. The CDR3 region has the DNA TGTGCCAGCAGCCACCGACAGTCGGCTTATACGCAGTATTTT.